One sample yielded the 23 T cell receptor beta chains listed below, sequenced in a study of B cell selection in AIRE deficiency. Regulatory T cells were sorted as CD4+CD25hiCD127low/negative cells. Method: immunoSEQ multiplex PCR; TCRdb's copy keeps in-frame clones and lacks some. The repertoire has about 19,000 clones, 90% to 95% of them found once; the top ten carry 0.89%. The sample taken for sequencing was CD4+CD25+ Tregs sorted from PBMCs. The receptor set was obtained from a human donor in good health.

This clone was picked up one time. The rearrangement links TRBV4-3 to TRBJ1-4; D remains unclear. Trimming took off 2 bases at V and 3 bases at J, with 10 bases between the two ends. CDR1 is LGHNA and CDR2 is YSLEER in the germline V gene. This CDR3 region has 15 residues. The CDR3 DNA sequence: TGCGCCAGCAGCCAACGACAAGCCCCTAATGAAAAACTGTTTTTT. Protein: CASSQRQAPNEKLFF.

The genes are TRBV11-2 and TRBJ2-7; 10 nucleotides match TRBD2. Germline V gene sequence: CDR1 SGHAT, CDR2 FQNNGV. The CDR3 loop spans 16 amino acids. V lost 6 bases and J lost 6; bases outside the gene matches: 14. The CDR3 region is CASRRRSSGRQAEQYF. The CDR3 DNA is TGTGCCAGCAGGCGGCGGAGTAGCGGGAGGCAGGCCGAGCAGTACTTC.

The chain joins TRBV4-1 to TRBJ2-2; 9 bases agree with TRBD1. The CDR3 runs to 16 residues. Germline CDR1 and CDR2: MGHRA and YSYEKL. With 2 bases clipped from V and 6 bases from J, the junction kept 7 bases outside the gene matches. The CDR3 sequence: CASSQRLRQGAGELFF. CDR3 in DNA: TGCGCCAGCAGCCAAAGGCTGAGACAGGGGGCCGGGGAGCTGTTTTTT.

The chain combines TRBV6-1 with TRBJ2-1; D not certain. CDR3 size: 13 residues. Trimming took off 5 bases at V and 2 bases at J, with 7 bases between the two ends. The germline CDR1 and CDR2 sequences are MNHNS and SASEGT. The CDR3 region is CASSRYTYNEQFF. The CDR3 nucleotides are TGTGCCAGCAGTCGATATACCTACAATGAGCAGTTCTTC.

The V gene is TRBV7-9, the J gene TRBJ2-1, with D possibly being TRBD1 (6 bases). This CDR3 spans 14 amino acids. The ends were cut back, 3 bases at V and 9 bases at J, with 15 bases in the middle. The germline V gene has CDR1 SEHNR and CDR2 FQNEAQ (reference sequence). The CDR3 DNA is TGTGCCAGCAGCTTTGCTCCAGGGGTAGGTGAGCAGTTCTTC. Its protein product is CASSFAPGVGEQFF.

In this sample, this clone turned up a few times. The J gene is TRBJ1-5, the V gene TRBV15, with unresolved D. This CDR3 has 14 residues. Trimming took 6 bases from V and 3 from J, leaving 12 bases between them. Germline CDR1 reads LNHNV; CDR2 reads YYDKDF (reference sequence). CDR3: CATSLSGPNQPQHF. The CDR3, as DNA: TGTGCCACCAGTTTGTCAGGCCCCAATCAGCCCCAGCATTTT.

The V gene is TRBV7-2, the J gene TRBJ2-1, with 11 bases matching TRBD2. This CDR3 spans 14 amino acids. Looked up from germline, CDR1 is SGHTA and CDR2 is FQGNSA. Trimming at V came to 1 base and at J to 12 bases, leaving 5 bases not matched to a gene. The CDR3 loop is CASSLVETSGRQFF. CDR3 DNA: TGTGCCAGCAGCTTAGTGGAAACTAGCGGGAGGCAGTTCTTC.

V and J are TRBV7-3 and TRBJ2-1; 10 nucleotides match TRBD2. In germline, CDR1 is SGHTA, CDR2 FQGTGA. This CDR3 contains 15 residues. Trimming removed 5 bases from V and 8 bases from J; junction bases left unmatched: 9. CDR3 sequence reads: CASSPTLAGVDEQFF. In DNA form, the CDR3 reads TGTGCCAGCAGCCCAACCCTAGCGGGAGTGGATGAGCAGTTCTTC.

The V gene is TRBV4-1, the J gene TRBJ2-7; TRBD2 might be the D (5 bases). Per the germline V gene, CDR1 is MGHRA and CDR2 is YSYEKL. The CDR3 is made up of 13 amino acids. With 0 bases removed from V and 3 bases from J, the gap between germline ends came to 6 bases. This chain's CDR3 is CASSQDGLYEQYF. The CDR3 DNA reads as TGCGCCAGCAGCCAAGACGGACTCTACGAGCAGTACTTC.

In this sample, this clone turned up once. V usage is TRBV11-1 and J usage is TRBJ2-1; possible D gene TRBD2, 5 bases. The CDR3 has 13 residues. Germline-derived CDR1 and CDR2 are SGHAT and FQDESV (reference sequence). Trimming cost V 3 bases and J 7 bases, with 10 bases left between them. This CDR3 reads CASSFFGVNEQFF. CDR3 sequence (DNA): TGTGCCAGCAGCTTCTTCGGGGTAAATGAGCAGTTCTTC. The full variable domain, in which reference TRBV11-1 and TRBJ2-1 provide the parts outside the CDR3, is EAEVAQSPRYKITEKSQAVAFWCDPISGHATLYWYRQILGQGPELLVQFQDESVVDDSQLPKDRFSAERLKGVDSTLKIQPAELGDSAMYLCASSFFGVNEQFFGPGTRLTVL.

V and J are TRBV2 and TRBJ2-4, with D perhaps matching TRBD2 (6 bases). The CDR3 length is 17 residues. V lost 0 bases to trimming and J lost 3 bases, with 15 bases between them. Germline CDR1 reads SNHLY; CDR2 reads FYNNEI. DNA of the CDR3: TGTGCCAGCAGTGAAGCGGCACGAGCCGGGGGCAAAAACATTCAGTACTTC. It translates to CASSEAARAGGKNIQYF.

CDR3 amino acids: CASSPDPGGGTETQYF. DNA of the CDR3: TGTGCCAGCAGCCCTGACCCCGGGGGGGGGACGGAGACCCAGTACTTC. The J gene is TRBJ2-5, the V gene TRBV9; 8 nucleotides match TRBD2. This CDR3 has 16 residues. J gave up 5 bases and V 4 bases, and 13 bases lay outside the gene matches. CDR1 and CDR2 from the germline V gene are SGDLS and YYNGEE. The variable domain in full, with the rest retrieved from reference TRBV9 and TRBJ2-5, is DSGVTQTPKHLITATGQRVTLRCSPRSGDLSVYWYQQSLDQGLQFLIQYYNGEERAKGNILERFSAQQFPDLHSELNLSSLELGDSALYFCASSPDPGGGTETQYFGPGTRLLVL.

The V call is TRBV28, the J call TRBJ1-2, with no clear D. The CDR3 has 14 residues. Trimming stripped 1 base from V and 4 bases from J, with 10 bases between. Looked up from germline, CDR1 is MDHEN and CDR2 is SYDVKM. The CDR3 DNA follows: TGTGCCAGCAGTTTATTGAGGCGGTCCTATGGCTACACCTTC. It encodes CASSLLRRSYGYTF.

V is TRBV5-8 and J is TRBJ1-1, with 7 bases lining up with TRBD1. The J segment lost 0 bases and the V segment lost 4 bases, leaving 6 bases of the junction unmatched. From germline, CDR1 is SGHTS and CDR2 YDEGEE. There are 15 residues in the CDR3. The CDR3 is CASSTTGNMNTEAFF. CDR3 DNA sequence: TGTGCCAGCAGCACGACAGGGAATATGAACACTGAAGCTTTCTTT.

The chain recombines TRBV9 with TRBJ2-1; TRBD2 is a possible D gene (6 bases). Germline V CDR1 and CDR2: SGDLS, YYNGEE. The CDR3 is made up of 15 amino acids. Deletions cut 6 bases from V and 7 bases from J, with 20 bases between. The CDR3 nucleotides read TGTGCCAGCAATAAAGAGGTCCCGGGGGAGAATGAGCAGTTCTTC. Translation: CASNKEVPGENEQFF. The whole variable domain, filled in from reference TRBV9 and TRBJ2-1, reads DSGVTQTPKHLITATGQRVTLRCSPRSGDLSVYWYQQSLDQGLQFLIQYYNGEERAKGNILERFSAQQFPDLHSELNLSSLELGDSALYFCASNKEVPGENEQFFGPGTRLTVL.

The chain combines TRBV2 with TRBJ2-5, with no clear D. CDR3 length: 10 residues. The V end lost 8 bases, the J end lost 5 bases, and 6 bases lay between the germline ends. Germline V gene sequence: CDR1 SNHLY, CDR2 FYNNEI. The CDR3 loop is CASVWETQYF. The CDR3 DNA sequence: TGTGCCAGCGTATGGGAGACCCAGTACTTC.

The CDR3 protein is CASSSRFWGYSNQPQHF. CDR3 sequence (DNA): TGTGCCAGCAGCTCGAGGTTCTGGGGGTATAGCAATCAGCCCCAGCATTTT. This chain uses TRBV28 with TRBJ1-5, with D possibly matching TRBD1 (5 bases). Germline V gene lookup returns CDR1 MDHEN and CDR2 SYDVKM. V was pared by 6 bases and J by 0 bases, with 18 bases between. The CDR3 loop spans 17 amino acids.

The rearrangement links TRBV7-3 to TRBJ2-2, with D uncertain. This CDR3 is 13 amino acids long. Germline-derived CDR1 and CDR2 are SGHTA and FQGTGA. Between the trimmed V and J ends, which lost 1 base and 6 bases, there was a span of 6 bases. The CDR3 nucleotides are TGTGCCAGCAGCTTAAGACCGGCCGGGGAGCTGTTTTTT. Translating it yields CASSLRPAGELFF. Variable domain in full (rest from reference TRBV7-3 and TRBJ2-2): GAGVSQTPSNKVTEKGKYVELRCDPISGHTALYWYRQSLGQGPEFLIYFQGTGAADDSGLPNDRFFAVRPEGSVSTLKIQRTERGDSAVYLCASSLRPAGELFFGEGSRLTVL.

The gene calls are TRBV25-1 and TRBJ1-1; maybe TRBD1 (6 bases). Germline-derived CDR1 and CDR2 are MGHDK and SYGVNS. The CDR3 has 13 amino acids. The V end lost 5 bases, the J end lost 5 bases, and 12 bases lay between the germline ends. CDR3: CASSYRDLTEAFF. The CDR3 bases are TGTGCCAGCAGTTACAGGGATTTAACTGAAGCTTTCTTT.

The CDR3 loop reads CASRMSGMGVVETQYF. The CDR3 nucleotides are TGTGCCAGCAGGATGAGCGGGATGGGTGTAGTGGAGACCCAGTACTTC. The chain couples TRBV27 to TRBJ2-5; 7 nucleotides agree with TRBD2. Germline CDR1 MNHEY, CDR2 SMNVEV (reference sequence). There are 16 residues in the CDR3. V lost 6 bases, J lost 5 bases, and 15 bases stayed unmatched.

V is TRBV27 and J is TRBJ2-7; 13 bases map to TRBD2. CDR3 length: 15 amino acids. Germline CDR1 and CDR2: MNHEY and SMNVEV (reference sequence). J lost 3 bases, V lost 6 bases, and 5 bases had no gene match. CDR3 sequence (DNA): TGTGCCAGCAGCCGAGGACTAGCGGGAGTCTACGAGCAGTACTTC. Translation: CASSRGLAGVYEQYF.

This chain connects TRBV21-1 to TRBJ2-7; the table's D call, TRBD1, was not checked against the DNA. TRBV21-1 is shown as a pseudogene. The CDR3 sequence is 14 residues long. The CDR3 sequence: CASSKPTGSYEQYF. CDR3 nucleotide sequence: TGTGCCAGCAGCAAACCCACAGGGTCCTACGAGCAGTACTTC.

V usage is TRBV11-2 and J usage is TRBJ1-4, with 10 bases fitting TRBD1. V trimming: 0 bases; J trimming: 8 bases; junction bases outside the gene matches: 6. CDR1 is SGHAT, CDR2 FQNNGV, per germline. CDR3 length: 16 amino acids. The CDR3 sequence is CASSLDRTGGYEKLFF. CDR3 DNA: TGTGCCAGCAGCTTAGATCGGACAGGGGGGTACGAAAAACTGTTTTTT. Combining the CDR3 with reference TRBV11-2 and TRBJ1-4 gives the whole variable domain EAGVAQSPRYKIIEKRQSVAFWCNPISGHATLYWYQQILGQGPKLLIQFQNNGVVDDSQLPKDRFSAERLKGVDSTLKIQPAKLEDSAVYLCASSLDRTGGYEKLFFGSGTQLSVL.